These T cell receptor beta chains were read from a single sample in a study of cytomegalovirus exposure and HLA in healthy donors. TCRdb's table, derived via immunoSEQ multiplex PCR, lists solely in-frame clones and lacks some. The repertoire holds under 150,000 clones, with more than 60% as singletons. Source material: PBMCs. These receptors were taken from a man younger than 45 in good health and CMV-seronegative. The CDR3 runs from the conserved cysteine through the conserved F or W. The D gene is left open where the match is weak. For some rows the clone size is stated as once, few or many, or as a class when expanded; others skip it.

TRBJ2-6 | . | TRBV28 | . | TGTGCCAGCAGCTACAGGTCTGGGGCCAACGTCCTGACTTTC | CASSYRSGANVLTF
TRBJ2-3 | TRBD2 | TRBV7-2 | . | TGTGCCAGCAGCTTGGGCGGGGGGTCAGATACGCAGTATTTT | CASSLGGGSDTQYF
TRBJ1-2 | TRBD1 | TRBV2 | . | TGTGCCAGCAGGGGACAGGGGTTCGGAGTGTATGGCTACACCTTC | CASRGQGFGVYGYTF
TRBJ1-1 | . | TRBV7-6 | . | TGTGCCAGCAGCACCCGGGAGTCGGGGGGTGAAGCTTTCTTT | CASSTRESGGEAFF
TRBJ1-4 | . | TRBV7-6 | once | TGTGCCAGCAGCCTTGAACAGGGCGGTGAAAAACTGTTTTTT | CASSLEQGGEKLFF
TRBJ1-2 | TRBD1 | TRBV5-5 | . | TGTGCCAGCAGACCCACAGGGGGCAGTAACTATGGCTACACCTTC | CASRPTGGSNYGYTF
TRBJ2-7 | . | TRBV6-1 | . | TGTGCCAGCAGTGAAACAGGGTCCTACGAGCAGTACTTC | CASSETGSYEQYF
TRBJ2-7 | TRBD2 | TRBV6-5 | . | TGTGCCAGCAGTTACTCACTAGCGGGAGGGGGCGAGCAGTACTTC | CASSYSLAGGGEQYF
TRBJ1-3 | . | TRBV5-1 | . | TGCGCCAGCAGCTTGGGACAGAGCCTGGGAAACACCATATATTTT | CASSLGQSLGNTIYF
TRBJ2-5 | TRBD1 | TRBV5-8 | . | TGTGCCAGCAGGCTGACAGGGACACAAGAGACCCAGTACTTC | CASRLTGTQETQYF
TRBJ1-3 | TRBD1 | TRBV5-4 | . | TGTGCCAGCAGCGCCGGGACAGTGCTTTTAAGTAACACCATATATTTT | CASSAGTVLLSNTIYF
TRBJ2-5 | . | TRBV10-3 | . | TGTGCCATCAGTGAACAGCTCCAGGGTCCCAAAGAGACCCAGTACTTC | CAISEQLQGPKETQYF
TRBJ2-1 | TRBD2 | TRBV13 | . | TGTGCCAGCAGCTTACGGCGCGGGAGCTCCTACAATGAGCAGTTCTTC | CASSLRRGSSYNEQFF
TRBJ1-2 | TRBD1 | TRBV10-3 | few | TGTGCCATCAGTGATTCGACAGGGAGCTATGGCTACACCTTC | CAISDSTGSYGYTF
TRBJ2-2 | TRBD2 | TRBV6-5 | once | TGTGCCAGCAGTTACGGACTAGCGAACACCGGGGAGCTGTTTTTT | CASSYGLANTGELFF
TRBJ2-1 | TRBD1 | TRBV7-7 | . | TGTGCCAGCAGCCTCGACAGGGTTCGAAATGAGCAGTTCTTC | CASSLDRVRNEQFF
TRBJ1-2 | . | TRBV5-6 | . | TGTGCCAGCAGCTTGACGGGTGGCTACACCTTC | CASSLTGGYTF
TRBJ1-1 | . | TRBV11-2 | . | TGTGCCAGCAGCCCCGACGGGAGAGGTGAAGCTTTCTTT | CASSPDGRGEAFF
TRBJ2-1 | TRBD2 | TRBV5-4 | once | TGTGCCAGCAGTCCTAGCGGGGGAATCTACAATGAGCAGTTCTTC | CASSPSGGIYNEQFF
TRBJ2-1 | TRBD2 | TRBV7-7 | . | TGTGCCAGCAGCTTAGGGCGCGGGGGGCAAGGCAATGAGCAGTTCTTC | CASSLGRGGQGNEQFF
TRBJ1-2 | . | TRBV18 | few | TGTGCCAGCTCCACCACTGACAAGAGCAACTATGGCTACACCTTC | CASSTTDKSNYGYTF
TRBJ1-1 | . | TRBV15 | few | TGTGCCACCAGCCTCGGGACATACTTTGAAGCTTTCTTT | CATSLGTYFEAFF
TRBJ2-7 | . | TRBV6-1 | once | TGTGCCAGCAGTGAAGGAGGGCGGGCCGGGTACTACGAGCAGTACTTC | CASSEGGRAGYYEQYF